The rows below give T cell receptor beta chains drawn from one sample of a study of blood T cell repertoires in COVID-19. Assay: immunoSEQ multiplex PCR; the TCRdb copy retains only in-frame clones and omits some. The sample shows approximately 120,000 clones, about 87% of them seen only once. Input material: peripheral blood. These receptors came from a human donor in a cohort sampled during active COVID-19. Both conserved end residues are part of each CDR3. The D gene is left open where the match is weak. Clone size is not always given. Where it is, it says once, few, many or a class for expanded clones.

D	length	V	J	size	CDR3	DNA
NA	14	TRBV27	TRBJ2-1	NA	CASSPGSTGQEQFF	TGTGCCAGCAGTCCAGGGTCGACCGGACAGGAGCAGTTCTTC
TRBD1	17	TRBV5-1	TRBJ1-5	NA	CASSPGQGLSPNQPQHF	TGCGCCAGCAGCCCGGGACAGGGATTGTCCCCCAATCAGCCCCAGCATTTT
NA	12	TRBV3-1/TRBV3-2	TRBJ1-2	NA	CASSTREGHYTF	TGTGCCAGCAGCACCCGGGAAGGGCACTACACCTTC
NA	13	TRBV27	TRBJ2-5	few	CASSADYEETQYF	TGTGCCAGCAGTGCGGACTACGAAGAGACCCAGTACTTC
NA	13	TRBV6-5	TRBJ2-5	NA	CASRGHYQETQYF	TGTGCCAGCAGGGGACATTACCAAGAGACCCAGTACTTC
TRBD1	16	TRBV24-1	TRBJ2-7	NA	CATSDTGQGTSYEQYF	TGTGCCACCAGTGATACAGGACAGGGGACGTCCTACGAGCAGTACTTC
NA	16	TRBV4-1	TRBJ1-2	NA	CASSQDRMSVLYGYTF	TGCGCCAGCAGCCAAGATCGCATGTCAGTCCTCTATGGCTACACCTTC
TRBD2	15	TRBV4-1	TRBJ2-3	NA	CASSTGGLSGDTQYF	TGCGCCAGCAGTACGGGGGGTCTCTCAGGAGATACGCAGTATTTT
TRBD2	14	TRBV6-5	TRBJ2-7	NA	CASTRTSGRGEQYF	TGTGCCAGCACCCGGACTAGCGGGAGAGGCGAGCAGTACTTC
TRBD1	14	TRBV7-3	TRBJ1-6	NA	CASSSTQGSSPLHF	TGTGCCAGCAGCTCGACACAGGGGTCTTCACCCCTCCACTTT
NA	16	TRBV11-1	TRBJ2-1	few	CASSLAVSSGYNEQFF	TGTGCCAGCAGCTTAGCGGTATCGTCCGGGTACAATGAGCAGTTCTTC
NA	14	TRBV7-9	TRBJ1-1	NA	CASSYHRGNTEAFF	TGTGCCAGCAGTTACCACCGGGGGAACACTGAAGCTTTCTTT
TRBD2	20	TRBV5-4	TRBJ2-5	NA	CASSLGPGLAPRRGEETQYF	TGTGCCAGCAGCTTAGGCCCGGGACTAGCGCCCCGGCGAGGAGAAGAGACCCAGTACTTC
TRBD1	14	TRBV20-1	TRBJ1-6	NA	CSASQPGQNSPLHF	TGCAGTGCTAGTCAACCGGGACAGAATTCACCCCTCCACTTT
NA	17	TRBV7-3	TRBJ1-5	NA	CASSLGQKGGGNQPQHF	TGTGCCAGCAGCTTAGGTCAGAAAGGGGGAGGCAATCAGCCCCAGCATTTT
NA	14	TRBV11-3	TRBJ2-5	NA	CASSLDHAWETQYF	TGTGCCAGCAGCTTAGATCACGCGTGGGAGACCCAGTACTTC
TRBD1	16	TRBV10-3	TRBJ1-5	NA	CAISEQGAGGNQPQHF	TGTGCCATCAGCGAGCAGGGGGCGGGTGGCAATCAGCCCCAGCATTTT
TRBD1	16	TRBV7-9	TRBJ1-2	NA	CASSLGPDREDYGYTF	TGTGCCAGCAGCTTAGGACCGGACAGGGAAGACTATGGCTACACCTTC
NA	15	TRBV9	TRBJ1-1	NA	CASSVGRTLNTEAFF	TGTGCCAGCAGCGTAGGACGGACTTTGAACACTGAAGCTTTCTTT
NA	14	TRBV13	TRBJ1-2	few	CASSLGGRDYGYTF	TGTGCCAGCAGCTTGGGGGGGCGGGACTATGGCTACACCTTC
TRBD1	14	TRBV11-3	TRBJ1-1	NA	CASSIHRGQAEAFF	TGTGCCAGCAGCATCCACAGGGGGCAGGCTGAAGCTTTCTTT
TRBD1	17	TRBV4-2	TRBJ2-3	NA	CASSQQGGTLSTDTQYF	TGTGCCAGCAGTCAACAAGGGGGCACACTAAGCACAGATACGCAGTATTTT
NA	14	TRBV7-9	TRBJ1-1	NA	CASSQKGGFTEAFF	TGTGCCAGCAGCCAGAAGGGAGGGTTCACTGAAGCTTTCTTT
TRBD1	15	TRBV10-3	TRBJ1-5	NA	CAISGTGLDNQPQHF	TGTGCCATCAGTGGGACAGGGCTCGACAATCAGCCCCAGCATTTT
TRBD1	16	TRBV4-2	TRBJ1-3	NA	CASSLGQGSSGNTIYF	TGTGCCAGCAGCCTGGGACAGGGAAGCTCTGGAAACACCATATATTTT
TRBD1	18	TRBV4-2	TRBJ2-7	NA	CASRPKPSTQGIPYEQYF	TGTGCCAGCAGACCCAAGCCCTCGACACAGGGGATCCCCTACGAGCAGTACTTC
TRBD2	19	TRBV7-9	TRBJ2-2	NA	CASSLIQVLAGMNTGELFF	TGTGCCAGCAGCTTAATTCAAGTCCTAGCGGGCATGAACACCGGGGAGCTGTTTTTT
TRBD2	14	TRBV19	TRBJ2-1	NA	CATLAASGHNEQFF	TGTGCCACCCTGGCAGCTAGCGGCCACAATGAGCAGTTCTTC
NA	12	TRBV6-4	TRBJ1-2	NA	CASSDGERGYTF	TGTGCCAGCAGTGACGGGGAGAGGGGCTACACCTTC
TRBD1	19	TRBV5-1	TRBJ2-1	NA	CASSGRDSQSPTFYNEQFF	TGCGCCAGCAGCGGCCGGGACAGCCAGTCTCCCACCTTCTACAATGAGCAGTTCTTC
TRBD1	14	TRBV6-5	TRBJ1-1	NA	CASTVDRVRTEAFF	TGTGCCAGCACCGTTGACAGGGTGAGGACTGAAGCTTTCTTT
TRBD1	15	TRBV15	TRBJ2-3	NA	CATSRLGQGVDTQYF	TGTGCCACCAGCAGGTTAGGACAGGGGGTAGATACGCAGTATTTT
TRBD2	19	TRBV9	TRBJ2-5	NA	CASSVGILAGGLGGETQYF	TGTGCCAGCAGCGTAGGGATACTAGCGGGGGGCCTAGGAGGAGAGACCCAGTACTTC
NA	20	TRBV4-3	TRBJ2-6	NA	CASSQLVHSTSPVGANVLTF	TGCGCCAGCAGCCAACTAGTACATTCCACATCCCCGGTGGGGGCCAACGTCCTGACTTTC
NA	16	TRBV27	TRBJ2-6	NA	CASSFLQGGGANVLTF	TGTGCCAGCAGTTTCTTGCAGGGGGGAGGGGCCAACGTCCTGACTTTC
NA	13	TRBV5-1	TRBJ2-5	NA	CASSSGSGETQYF	TGCGCCAGCAGCTCCGGGAGCGGGGAGACCCAGTACTTC
TRBD1	12	TRBV6-5	TRBJ1-4	NA	CASRGQGGILFF	TGTGCCAGCAGAGGACAGGGAGGCATACTGTTTTTT
TRBD1	14	TRBV11-2	TRBJ2-7	NA	CASRRTGGSYEQYF	TGTGCCAGCAGGAGGACAGGGGGATCCTACGAGCAGTACTTC
NA	15	TRBV19	TRBJ2-7	NA	CASRRAADPTYEQYF	TGTGCCAGTAGGCGGGCGGCAGATCCCACCTACGAGCAGTACTTC
NA	16	TRBV7-2	TRBJ2-3	NA	CASSLLMGGSADTQYF	TGTGCCAGCAGCTTACTGATGGGGGGTAGCGCAGATACGCAGTATTTT
NA	14	TRBV11-1	TRBJ2-4	NA	CASSLDSNKNIQYF	TGTGCCAGCAGCTTAGATAGTAACAAAAACATTCAGTACTTC
TRBD2	19	TRBV6-2/TRBV6-3	TRBJ2-7	NA	CASRPRLAGGPQRLYEQYF	TGTGCCAGCAGACCTAGATTGGCGGGAGGTCCGCAGCGGCTCTACGAGCAGTACTTC
TRBD1	19	TRBV12-5	TRBJ1-2	NA	CASGPGYPPRDRGSYGYTF	TGTGCTAGTGGTCCCGGGTACCCCCCCCGGGACAGGGGGTCCTATGGCTACACCTTC
NA	13	TRBV19	TRBJ2-5	NA	CASRPQGLQTQYF	TGTGCCAGTAGGCCACAGGGATTACAGACCCAGTACTTC